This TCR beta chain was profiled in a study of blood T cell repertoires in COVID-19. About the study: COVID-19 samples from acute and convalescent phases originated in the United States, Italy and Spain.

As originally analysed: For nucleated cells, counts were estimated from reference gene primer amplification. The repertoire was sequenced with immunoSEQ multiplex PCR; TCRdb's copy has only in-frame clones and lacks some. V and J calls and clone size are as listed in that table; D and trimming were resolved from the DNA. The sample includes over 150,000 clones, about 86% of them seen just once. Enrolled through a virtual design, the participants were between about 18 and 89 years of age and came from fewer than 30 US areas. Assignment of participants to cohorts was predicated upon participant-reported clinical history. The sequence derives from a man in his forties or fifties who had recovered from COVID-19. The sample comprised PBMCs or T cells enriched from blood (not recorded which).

The CDR3, as DNA: TGTGCCAGCTCACCAAGGCAACTAGTGGAGACAGGGGCTCCTGGAAACACCATATATTTT. It is translated as CASSPRQLVETGAPGNTIYF. The chain links TRBV18 to TRBJ1-3; 8 positions agree with TRBD1. V dropped 2 bases and J dropped 2; count of bases not matched to a gene: 17. The CDR3 has 20 amino acids. Germline V gives CDR1 KGHSH, CDR2 LQKENI.